This T cell receptor beta chain is from a study of blood T cell repertoires in COVID-19. Overall study context: Spain, Italy and the United States supplied samples that represented acute and convalescent COVID-19. PBMCs, B-cell-depleted T cells, or T cells provided the cDNA or gDNA that made up the material.

CDR1 is SGHNT, CDR2 YYREEE, per germline (reference sequence). This CDR3 is 17 amino acids long. J lost 7 bases, V lost 7 bases, and 18 bases had no gene match. Source study methods: From reference gene primer amplification, estimates of nucleated cell counts were derived. Only in-frame clones appear in the TCRdb table, and some are missing; sequencing was by immunoSEQ multiplex PCR. The V and J calls and clone size are taken from that table; D and trimming were inferred from the DNA. The data show 50,000 to 75,000 clones, more than 65% seen once. The receptor was derived from a human donor in a cohort sampled during active COVID-19. Sequencing was performed on peripheral blood. The rearrangement joins TRBV5-4 to TRBJ2-7, with 12 nucleotides matching TRBD2. In DNA, the CDR3 is TGTGCCAGCCGTGGAGGGCCCCCTAGCGGGGGGGCCGGGGAGCAGTACTTC. It translates to CASRGGPPSGGAGEQYF.